This TCR beta chain came from a study of blood T cell repertoires in COVID-19. Points on this clone: One end of the junction does not line up with germline, which may come from a read error.

The germline V gene encodes CDR1 LGHDT and CDR2 YNNKEL (reference sequence). The CDR3 extends over 12 amino acids. Some clones are missing from TCRdb's copy, which holds only in-frame ones; the method was immunoSEQ multiplex PCR. In the table there are 69,000 or so clones, approximately 78% of which are singletons. The sample was peripheral blood. The chain joins TRBV3-1 (or the pseudogene TRBV3-2) to TRBJ2-6, with D possibly being TRBD2 (6 bases). The TCR comes from an elderly woman with acute or convalescent COVID-19. The CDR3 bases are TGTGCCAGCAGCCAAGGGACTACCGTCATTGCTTTC. Translating it yields CASSQGTTVIAF.